This entry lists 21 T cell receptor beta chains sequenced from one sample in a study of blood T cell repertoires in COVID-19. TCRdb's table, derived via immunoSEQ multiplex PCR, lists solely in-frame clones and lacks some. The profile covers a few hundred thousand clones, with about 87% appearing a single time and 6% to 9% taken by the ten largest. Sequencing was performed on peripheral blood. Every receptor here comes from a woman aged 70-85 years with active or convalescent COVID-19.

The chain uses TRBV6-5 and TRBJ1-6, with 9 nucleotides matching TRBD1. The CDR3 totals 14 residues. CDR1 and CDR2 from the germline V gene are MNHEY and SVGAGI. J lost 9 bases, V lost 7 bases, and 7 bases had no gene match. The CDR3 DNA reads as TGTGCCAGCACCTTACAGGGGGCTAGTTCACCCCTCCACTTT. Translation gives CASTLQGASSPLHF.

This chain links TRBV19 with TRBJ1-1; possibly TRBD1 for D (6 bases). V was cut by 7 bases and J by 5 bases, with 20 bases left in between. Germline V gene lookup returns CDR1 LNHDA and CDR2 SQIVND (reference sequence). The CDR3 is made up of 15 amino acids. The CDR3 is CASIPLDRPRTEAFF. CDR3 coding DNA: TGTGCCAGTATCCCTCTAGACAGGCCTAGGACTGAAGCTTTCTTT.

The chain is built from TRBV7-9 and TRBJ2-2; D not resolved. Trimming shortened V by 7 bases and J by 0 bases, and 12 bases separated the two germline ends. Germline V lookup: CDR1 SEHNR, CDR2 FQNEAQ (reference sequence). The CDR3 is made up of 15 amino acids. CDR3 residues: CASKSSESNTGELFF. The CDR3 DNA reads TGTGCCAGCAAGTCCAGCGAATCGAACACCGGGGAGCTGTTTTTT.

This clone was detected a few times. The gene calls are TRBV13 and TRBJ1-5, with D possibly TRBD1 on 6 matching bases. Germline CDR1 reads PRHDT; CDR2 reads FYEKMQ (reference sequence). Deletions cut 5 bases from V and 7 bases from J, with 18 bases between. The CDR3 contains 15 residues. The CDR3 loop reads CASSLRGASGQPQHF. The CDR3 nucleotides are TGTGCCAGCAGCCTTCGGGGGGCCTCAGGGCAGCCCCAGCATTTT.

The DNA for the CDR3 is TGTGCCAGCAGCTTAGGGGGCGGCTACAATGAGCAGTTCTTC. Residues: CASSLGGGYNEQFF. The chain combines TRBV7-2 with TRBJ2-1; TRBD1 might be the D (5 bases). Germline CDR1 SGHTA, CDR2 FQGNSA. V was clipped by 1 base and J by 3 bases, with 7 bases between them. CDR3 length equals 14 residues.

This rearrangement joins TRBV7-9 to TRBJ2-5, with D tentatively TRBD2 (5 bases). The CDR3 covers 13 residues. CDR1 is SEHNR, CDR2 FQNEAQ, per germline (reference sequence). V was shortened by 6 bases and J by 5 bases, with 13 bases between the two germline ends. DNA of the CDR3: TGTGCCAGCAGTTCGAGGGTGGGGGAGACCCAGTACTTC. Amino acids: CASSSRVGETQYF.

The rearrangement uses TRBV4-3 and TRBJ1-1; D is unresolved. This CDR3 spans 15 amino acids. Germline CDR1 reads LGHNA; CDR2 reads YSLEER. V was shortened by 0 bases and J by 0 bases, with 8 bases between the two germline ends. As DNA, the CDR3 is TGCGCCAGCAGCCAAGACGGAGAGATGAACACTGAAGCTTTCTTT. It is translated as CASSQDGEMNTEAFF.

The chain carries TRBV19 and TRBJ1-5, with unresolved D. Germline V lookup: CDR1 LNHDA, CDR2 SQIVND (reference sequence). V was pared by 7 bases and J by 3 bases, with 16 bases between. The CDR3 totals 15 residues. CDR3: CASTSALGVNQPQHF. In DNA form, the CDR3 reads TGTGCCAGTACATCGGCCCTGGGAGTCAATCAGCCCCAGCATTTT.

The J gene is TRBJ1-2, the V gene TRBV5-1, with D unclear. The CDR3 totals 16 residues. Trimming pared 0 bases from V and 0 bases from J, leaving 12 bases between. Looked up from germline, CDR1 is SGHRS and CDR2 is YFSETQ. The CDR3 bases are TGCGCCAGCAGCTTGGGGGAGGGTAGGACTAACTATGGCTACACCTTC. This gives the protein CASSLGEGRTNYGYTF.

The chain recombines TRBV5-1 with TRBJ1-6; TRBD1 might be the D (5 bases). The CDR3 runs 17 residues. Trimming stripped 4 bases from V and 0 bases from J, with 14 bases between. Looked up from germline, CDR1 is SGHRS and CDR2 is YFSETQ. The DNA for the CDR3 is TGCGCCAGCAGCACCGACAGTGCCAGCTCCTATAATTCACCCCTCCACTTT. This codes for CASSTDSASSYNSPLHF.

This chain joins TRBV4-3 and TRBJ1-2; maybe TRBD1 (6 bases). CDR3 length: 14 amino acids. CDR1 and CDR2 from the germline V gene are LGHNA and YSLEER. V shed 4 bases and J shed 8 bases, with 17 bases lying between them. CDR3 bases: TGCGCCAGCAGCCGAGTCCAGGGGTCAGGAGGCTACACCTTC. Translating it yields CASSRVQGSGGYTF.

The rearrangement joins TRBV5-6 to TRBJ2-5, with 9 bases fitting TRBD1. The V gene's germline CDR1 is SGHDT and CDR2 YYEEEE. With V trimmed by 4 bases and J by 4 bases, 8 bases remained unmatched. The CDR3 contains 15 residues. CDR3 sequence: CASSQRGQGGETQYF. The CDR3 DNA reads as TGTGCCAGCAGCCAACGGGGACAGGGAGGAGAGACCCAGTACTTC. Filled out from reference TRBV5-6 and TRBJ2-5, the complete variable domain reads DAGVTQSPTHLIKTRGQQVTLRCSPKSGHDTVSWYQQALGQGPQFIFQYYEEEERQRGNFPDRFSGHQFPNYSSELNVNALLLGDSALYLCASSQRGQGGETQYFGPGTRLLVL.

This clone has a single count. The chain employs TRBV27 and TRBJ1-3, with D unresolved. Between the trimmed V and J ends, which lost 5 bases and 3 bases, there was a span of 8 bases. The CDR3 is made up of 13 amino acids. Looked up from germline, CDR1 is MNHEY and CDR2 is SMNVEV (reference sequence). CDR3: CASSGRLGNTIYF. CDR3 nucleotide sequence: TGTGCCAGCAGTGGGAGACTTGGAAACACCATATATTTT.

The gene calls are TRBV6-6 and TRBJ1-3, with TRBD1 identical over 8 bases. With 6 bases clipped from V and 2 bases from J, the junction kept 3 bases outside the gene matches. The CDR3 sequence is 14 residues long. The germline gives CDR1 MNHNY, CDR2 SVGAGI (reference sequence). The CDR3 DNA follows: TGTGCCAGCAGGGAGACAGGGGCTGGAAACACCATATATTTT. The encoded protein is CASRETGAGNTIYF.

The chain carries TRBV2 and TRBJ1-2; no firm D call. Germline loops: CDR1 SNHLY, CDR2 FYNNEI. Trimming cost V 7 bases and J 0 bases, with 6 bases left between them. This CDR3 comprises 12 residues. The CDR3 sequence is CASIQTNYGYTF. In DNA, the CDR3 is TGTGCCAGCATCCAGACTAACTATGGCTACACCTTC.

The chain recombines TRBV29-1 with TRBJ1-1; tentatively, D is TRBD1 (6 bases). Germline values: CDR1 SQVTM, CDR2 ANQGSEA. V lost 6 bases, J lost 2 bases, and 16 bases lay in between. The CDR3 extends over 14 amino acids. The DNA of the CDR3 is TGCAGCGTCGGGGGGCGAAGCTTAAACACTGAAGCTTTCTTT. This codes for CSVGGRSLNTEAFF.

This sequence joins TRBV6-5 and TRBJ2-7; D perhaps matches TRBD2 (5 bases). The V end was cut by 5 bases, the J end by 6 bases, with 14 bases between. CDR1 and CDR2 (germline): MNHEY, SVGAGI. The CDR3 has 13 residues. The CDR3 here is CASSRPPAAEQYF. Here the CDR3 DNA reads TGTGCCAGCAGTCGTCCCCCAGCGGCCGAGCAGTACTTC.

CDR3 sequence (DNA): TGTGCCAGCCACCCCCGGGACAGGCACATGCAGCCCCAGCATTTT. Protein sequence: CASHPRDRHMQPQHF. V is TRBV11-1 and J is TRBJ1-5; 8 nucleotides align to TRBD1. V trimming: 8 bases; J trimming: 7 bases; junction bases outside the gene matches: 13. Germline V gene lookup returns CDR1 SGHAT and CDR2 FQDESV (reference sequence). The CDR3 sequence is 15 residues long.

The V and J genes are TRBV7-9 and TRBJ1-2; 11 nucleotides agree with TRBD1. The CDR3 loop spans 19 amino acids. V trimming: 1 base; J trimming: 0 bases; junction bases outside the gene matches: 10. Germline lookup yields CDR1 SEHNR and CDR2 FQNEAQ (reference sequence). CDR3 amino acids: CASSLGPWDRGIANYGYTF. The CDR3 DNA reads TGTGCCAGCAGCTTAGGCCCTTGGGACAGGGGGATCGCTAACTATGGCTACACCTTC.

The rearrangement uses TRBV7-2 and TRBJ2-1, with TRBD2 matching over 8 bases. V lost 4 bases, J lost 2 bases, and 4 bases stayed unmatched. The CDR3 spans 15 residues. The V gene's germline CDR1 is SGHTA and CDR2 FQGNSA. CDR3 in amino acids: CASSSGTRPYNEQFF. CDR3 DNA: TGTGCCAGCAGCTCCGGGACTAGGCCCTACAATGAGCAGTTCTTC.

The chain has TRBV15 and TRBJ2-1; TRBD2 agrees at 8 bases. This CDR3 contains 14 residues. V shed 5 bases, J shed 8 bases, and the junction held 8 bases outside the gene matches. Germline CDR1 LNHNV, CDR2 YYDKDF (reference sequence). The CDR3 loop is CATSSSSGGHEQFF. CDR3 in DNA: TGTGCCACCAGCTCTTCGAGCGGGGGTCATGAGCAGTTCTTC.